These 28 T cell receptor beta chains were sequenced from one sample in a study of type 1 and type 2 diabetes patients. Amplification started from genomic DNA. Multiplex PCR with 30 forward and 13 reverse primers amplified the TCR beta CDR3. TCRdb recomputed calls from the multiplex PCR reads with MiXCR, one row per CDR3 protein. The sample lists a few hundred thousand distinct CDR3 sequences, around 47% seen once, with approximately 14% in the top ten. The sample taken for sequencing was peripheral blood mononuclear cells (PBMCs). Receptor source: a man younger than 35 with type 2 diabetes.

J is TRBJ2-7 and V is TRBV12-3 or TRBV12-4; D unclear. The CDR3 runs 13 residues. V lost 5 bases, J lost 3 bases, and 11 bases lay in between. The DNA for the CDR3 is TGTGCCAGCAGTCCTCTTCGCGACTACGAGCAGTACTTC. This gives the protein CASSPLRDYEQYF.

CDR3 loop: CASSFRGKNTEAFF. DNA of the CDR3: TGTGCCAGCAGTTTTAGGGGAAAGAACACTGAAGCTTTCTTT. This sequence joins TRBV27 and TRBJ1-1, with a tentative D call TRBD1 (5 bases). This CDR3 is built from 14 residues. Germline loops: CDR1 MNHEY, CDR2 SMNVEV (reference sequence). Between the trimmed V and J ends, which lost 3 bases and 1 base, there was a span of 9 bases.

There are a few counts of this clonotype. The J gene is TRBJ2-7, the V gene TRBV7-8, with D possibly TRBD1 on 6 matching bases. The length of the CDR3 is 17 residues. V was trimmed by 6 bases and J by 2 bases, leaving 23 bases between them. Germline loops: CDR1 SGHVS, CDR2 FQNEAQ. Here the CDR3 DNA reads TGTGCCAGCAGTAGAGGTGCTACCGGGACACAAACCTACGAGCAGTACTTC. Translating it yields CASSRGATGTQTYEQYF.

J is TRBJ1-2 and V is TRBV20-1; possibly TRBD1 for D (5 bases). The germline CDR1 and CDR2 sequences are DFQATT and SNEGSKA (reference sequence). Trimming left V 0 bases short and J 5 bases short, with 16 bases between. CDR3 length: 15 amino acids. CDR3 DNA sequence: TGCAGTGCTAGAGATCGGGGGGAGGTCAGGTATGGCTACACCTTC. This gives the protein CSARDRGEVRYGYTF.

The rearrangement joins TRBV15 to TRBJ2-5; TRBD1 agrees at 9 bases. CDR3 length: 13 residues. V was clipped by 5 bases and J by 4 bases; unmatched bases: 2. CDR1 and CDR2 (germline): LNHNV, YYDKDF (reference sequence). The CDR3 region is CATSEGQGETQYF. For the CDR3, the DNA is TGTGCCACCAGCGAGGGACAGGGAGAGACCCAGTACTTC.

The chain recombines TRBV2 with TRBJ1-4; D may be TRBD1 (5 bases). Looked up from germline, CDR1 is SNHLY and CDR2 is FYNNEI. V was clipped by 4 bases and J by 6 bases, with 12 bases between them. This CDR3 is 14 amino acids long. The CDR3 spells CASSGGTGHEKLFF. CDR3 DNA: TGTGCCAGCAGTGGCGGGACTGGGCATGAAAAACTGTTTTTT.

V and J are TRBV24-1 and TRBJ1-5; D gene ambiguous. Germline V CDR1 and CDR2: KGHDR, SFDVKD. V was trimmed by 4 bases and J by 7 bases, leaving 10 bases between them. This CDR3 contains 13 residues. In nucleotides, the CDR3 is TGTGCCACCAGTGACGGTACCGTACAGCCCCAGCATTTT. Residues: CATSDGTVQPQHF.

The chain couples TRBV25-1 to TRBJ2-1, with D unclear. V lost 1 base and J lost 0, with 1 base in between. The CDR3 has 13 amino acids. Germline assignment: CDR1 MGHDK and CDR2 SYGVNS. CDR3 protein: CASSEFSYNEQFF. CDR3 DNA sequence: TGTGCCAGCAGTGAATTCTCCTACAATGAGCAGTTCTTC.

The rearrangement uses TRBV6-6 and TRBJ1-1; D gene uncertain. Germline assignment: CDR1 MNHNY and CDR2 SVGAGI (reference sequence). Trimming left V 2 bases short and J 3 bases short, with 10 bases between. The CDR3 runs to 14 residues. CDR3: CASSYGVTDTEAFF. The DNA of the CDR3 is TGTGCCAGCAGTTACGGGGTAACGGACACTGAAGCTTTCTTT.

This clonotype was seen just once. The gene calls are TRBV28 and TRBJ2-5, with 9 bases matching TRBD1. Germline assignment: CDR1 MDHEN and CDR2 SYDVKM. V lost 8 bases to trimming and J lost 7 bases; unmatched junction nucleotides: 8. The CDR3 totals 13 residues. DNA of the CDR3: TGTGCCAGCCGGACAGGGGCTTCGGGGACCCAGTACTTC. This encodes CASRTGASGTQYF.

This chain connects TRBV19 to TRBJ2-2; perhaps D is TRBD1 or TRBD2 (5 bases each). Germline V lookup: CDR1 LNHDA, CDR2 SQIVND (reference sequence). This CDR3 comprises 17 residues. Trimming left V 5 bases short and J 4 bases short, with 20 bases between. This CDR3 reads CASSFGTQVTRTGELFF. In DNA form, the CDR3 reads TGTGCCAGTAGTTTCGGGACCCAAGTTACCCGCACCGGGGAGCTGTTTTTT. Complete variable domain (other parts from reference TRBV19 and TRBJ2-2): DGGITQSPKYLFRKEGQNVTLSCEQNLNHDAMYWYRQDPGQGLRLIYYSQIVNDFQKGDIAEGYSVSREKKESFPLTVTSAQKNPTAFYLCASSFGTQVTRTGELFFGEGSRLTVL.

This clonotype has only a few counts. The chain recombines TRBV30 with TRBJ2-6; D is ambiguous. CDR1 is GTSNPN, CDR2 SVGIG, per germline (reference sequence). Trimming removed 6 bases from V and 0 bases from J, with 9 bases in between. The CDR3 consists of 14 residues. Written as DNA, the CDR3 is TGTGCCTGCCCAGTGAGCTCTGGGGCCAACGTCCTGACTTTC. Protein: CACPVSSGANVLTF.

V gene TRBV7-6 combines with J gene TRBJ2-5; D could derive from TRBD1 or TRBD2 (6 bases each). CDR1 and CDR2 (germline): SGHVS, FNYEAQ. Deletions cut 5 bases from V and 5 bases from J, with 12 bases between. The length of the CDR3 is 13 residues. DNA for the CDR3: TGTGCCAGCAGCCAAAAGGGGGGCGAGACCCAGTACTTC. Its protein is CASSQKGGETQYF.

This clonotype has just one count. The V and J genes are TRBV6-2 or TRBV6-3 and TRBJ1-2, with no clear D. The V gene's germline CDR1 is MNHEY and CDR2 SVGEGT. V was clipped by 5 bases and J by 3 bases, with 10 bases between them. This CDR3 is 13 amino acids long. The CDR3 protein is CASSLNAHYGYTF. CDR3 bases: TGTGCCAGCAGTCTCAATGCCCACTATGGCTACACCTTC.

The chain uses TRBV6-5 and TRBJ2-1, with D perhaps TRBD2 (5 bases). The CDR3 has 14 residues. V was pared by 4 bases and J by 3 bases, with 10 bases between. Per the germline V gene, CDR1 is MNHEY and CDR2 is SVGAGI. Here the CDR3 DNA reads TGTGCCAGCAGTTTCGAGGGTAACTACAATGAGCAGTTCTTC. Its protein product is CASSFEGNYNEQFF.

This rearrangement joins TRBV19 to TRBJ1-5; TRBD1 matches 7 bases. The length of the CDR3 is 16 residues. Germline CDR1 LNHDA, CDR2 SQIVND (reference sequence). Trimming at V came to 7 bases and at J to 5 bases, leaving 14 bases not matched to a gene. The CDR3 sequence is CASTKSRGTVHQPQHF. CDR3 coding DNA: TGTGCCAGTACCAAATCGAGGGGGACAGTACATCAGCCCCAGCATTTT.

V is TRBV10-3 and J is TRBJ2-1; D gene uncertain. Germline loops: CDR1 ENHRY, CDR2 SYGVKD. V lost 0 bases and J 6 bases, leaving 9 bases between the germline ends. The CDR3 length is 14 residues. The CDR3 reads CAISESWGPNEQFF. CDR3 coding DNA: TGTGCCATCAGTGAGTCGTGGGGTCCCAATGAGCAGTTCTTC.

CDR3 nucleotide sequence: TGTGCCAGCAGTACTAGCGGCCCAGGGGGGGCAGATACGCAGTATTTT. Translation gives CASSTSGPGGADTQYF. This rearrangement joins TRBV6-1 to TRBJ2-3, with D perhaps matching TRBD2 (8 bases). Trimming shortened V by 5 bases and J by 4 bases, and 19 bases separated the two germline ends. The CDR3 is made up of 16 amino acids. Germline V lookup: CDR1 MNHNS, CDR2 SASEGT.

The chain couples TRBV20-1 to TRBJ2-5, with TRBD2 identical over 10 bases. The length of the CDR3 is 15 residues. Germline V CDR1 and CDR2: DFQATT, SNEGSKA (reference sequence). V lost 5 bases to trimming and J lost 1 base; unmatched junction nucleotides: 7. The CDR3 loop reads CSAASSGGLQETQYF. CDR3 DNA: TGCAGTGCTGCGTCTAGCGGGGGCCTCCAAGAGACCCAGTACTTC.

The rearrangement joins TRBV5-1 to TRBJ2-5; no clear D. This CDR3 spans 15 amino acids. Trimming shortened V by 4 bases and J by 4 bases, and 17 bases separated the two germline ends. CDR1 SGHRS and CDR2 YFSETQ come from the germline V gene. DNA for the CDR3: TGCGCCAGCAGCCGGGCATCGGCCTCGTCAGAGACCCAGTACTTC. Translating gives CASSRASASSETQYF.

The V gene is TRBV12-5, the J gene TRBJ1-5; D unclear. The CDR3 is made up of 17 amino acids. V lost 4 bases and J lost 5, with 21 bases in between. CDR1 is LGHNT and CDR2 is FRNRAP in the germline V gene. CDR3 loop: CASGSDSIVTLDQPQHF. The CDR3, as DNA: TGTGCTAGTGGTTCCGACTCGATAGTGACATTAGATCAGCCCCAGCATTTT.

This rearrangement joins TRBV5-1 to TRBJ2-3; possible D gene TRBD2, 5 bases. CDR3 length equals 14 residues. Germline assignment: CDR1 SGHRS and CDR2 YFSETQ. Trimming cost V 4 bases and J 1 base, with 10 bases left between them. The CDR3 bases are TGCGCCAGCAGCGAAATTAGCGGCACAGATACGCAGTATTTT. It translates to CASSEISGTDTQYF.

This chain joins TRBV7-2 and TRBJ2-5, with D tentatively TRBD1 (5 bases). The CDR3 runs to 13 residues. In germline, CDR1 is SGHTA, CDR2 FQGNSA. V lost 8 bases to trimming and J lost 5 bases, with 15 bases between them. CDR3 residues: CASGQGFGETQYF. The DNA of the CDR3 is TGTGCCAGCGGCCAGGGTTTCGGGGAGACCCAGTACTTC.

The gene calls are TRBV30 and TRBJ2-7; no definite D call. In germline, CDR1 is GTSNPN, CDR2 SVGIG (reference sequence). This CDR3 comprises 13 residues. The V end lost 0 bases, the J end lost 2 bases, and 8 bases lay between the germline ends. The CDR3 bases are TGTGCCTGGAGTGTAAATGGTCCCTACGAGCAGTACTTC. This codes for CAWSVNGPYEQYF.

The rearrangement joins TRBV24-1 to TRBJ2-7, with 10 bases matching TRBD1. CDR1 and CDR2 from the germline V gene are KGHDR and SFDVKD. The junction had 21 bases not matched to a gene; V was cut back by 5 bases and J by 3 bases. The CDR3 spans 20 residues. The CDR3 DNA follows: TGTGCCACCAGTGGTAATTGGGGGAGGGGCCTGACAGGGGGCAACTACGAGCAGTACTTC. Translated, it gives CATSGNWGRGLTGGNYEQYF.

Concerning this clonotype: Being one base from a much bigger clone, this may be a read error. The chain employs TRBV15 and TRBJ2-5; unclear D gene. Germline V gene data show CDR1 as LNHNV and CDR2 as YYDKDF (reference sequence). This CDR3 has 14 residues. Trimming removed 2 bases from V and 4 bases from J, with 11 bases in between. CDR3 sequence: CATSRNRQGETQYF. In nucleotides, the CDR3 is TGTGCCACCAGCAGAAATCGGCAAGGAGAGACCCAGTACTTC.

The chain links TRBV7-3 to TRBJ1-4; D remains unclear. The V end lost 5 bases, the J end lost 4 bases, and 14 bases lay between the germline ends. Per germline, CDR1 SGHTA and CDR2 FQGTGA. This CDR3 is 15 amino acids long. The CDR3 region has the DNA TGTGCCAGCAGCCAAGATGGAGTAGGTAATGAAAAACTGTTTTTT. As protein: CASSQDGVGNEKLFF.

The chain has TRBV2 and TRBJ1-1; D is possibly TRBD1 (5 bases). There are 12 residues in the CDR3. V was shortened by 9 bases and J by 5 bases, with 13 bases between the two germline ends. Germline values: CDR1 SNHLY, CDR2 FYNNEI. This chain's CDR3 is CASQGAGTEAFF. CDR3 nucleotides: TGTGCCAGTCAAGGGGCAGGGACTGAAGCTTTCTTT.